This TCR beta chain stems from a study of control samples from healthy donors and cancer patients. Sequenced by immunoSEQ multiplex PCR; TCRdb stores in-frame clones only, minus some. The sample shows some 130,000 clones, roughly 90% of them seen only once. With V trimmed by 5 bases and J by 7 bases, 8 bases remained unmatched. There are 14 residues in the CDR3. CDR1 is LNHDA, CDR2 SQIVND, per germline (reference sequence). The clonotype was recovered from a man aged 18-30 years in good health. The genes are TRBV19 and TRBJ2-7, with TRBD2 matching 10 bases. Sequencing was performed on blood. The CDR3 here is CASSGASGGKEQYF. The CDR3 nucleotides read TGTGCCAGTAGTGGGGCTAGCGGGGGTAAAGAGCAGTACTTC. Using reference TRBV19 and TRBJ2-7 for the parts outside the CDR3, the full variable domain is DGGITQSPKYLFRKEGQNVTLSCEQNLNHDAMYWYRQDPGQGLRLIYYSQIVNDFQKGDIAEGYSVSREKKESFPLTVTSAQKNPTAFYLCASSGASGGKEQYFGPGTRLTVT.